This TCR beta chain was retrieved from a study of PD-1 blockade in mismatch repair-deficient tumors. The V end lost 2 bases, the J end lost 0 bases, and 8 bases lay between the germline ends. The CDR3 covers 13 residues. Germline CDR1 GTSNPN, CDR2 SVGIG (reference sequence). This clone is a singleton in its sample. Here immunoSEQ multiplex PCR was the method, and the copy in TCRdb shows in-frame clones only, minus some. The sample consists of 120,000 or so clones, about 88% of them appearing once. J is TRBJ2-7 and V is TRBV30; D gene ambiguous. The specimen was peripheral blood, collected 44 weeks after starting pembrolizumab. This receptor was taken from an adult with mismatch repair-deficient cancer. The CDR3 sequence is CAWSLESSYEQYF. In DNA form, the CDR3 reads TGTGCCTGGAGTTTGGAGAGCTCCTACGAGCAGTACTTC.